This is a list of T cell receptor beta chains from one sample in a study of T cell repertoires in cytomegalovirus infection. TCRdb recomputed calls from the reads with MiXCR, one row per CDR3 protein. Of approximately 180,000 distinct CDR3 sequences in the sample, approximately 9.6% are singletons; the top ten hold roughly 5.1%. Sequenced: PBMCs. These receptors were taken from a human donor in good health (CMV status not recorded). Some clones in this sample may be carry-over from other donors' samples. The CDR3 runs from the conserved cysteine through the conserved F or W. Fields, in order: clone size, D gene, V gene, J gene, CDR3 DNA, CDR3 protein. A D gene is named only where the DNA matches it firmly. Clone size, where shown, is once, few, many, or a class for clones that have expanded.

many	TRBD2	TRBV7-2	TRBJ2-1	TGTGCCAGCAGCTTAGAAGCGGGGAATGAGCAGTTCTTC	CASSLEAGNEQFF
many	-	TRBV7-2	TRBJ1-1	TGTGCCAGCAGCTTAGACAGCCTTATTGAAGCTTTCTTT	CASSLDSLIEAFF
few	-	TRBV5-4	TRBJ2-7	TGTGCCAGCAGCTTGGAGGGACTTCACTACGAGCAGTACTTC	CASSLEGLHYEQYF
-	-	TRBV4-3	TRBJ2-6	TGCGCCAGCGGCCAAGAAAGTGGACGAGGGGGGGCGGCTGGGGCCAACGTCCTGACTTTC	CASGQESGRGGAAGANVLTF
many	TRBD2	TRBV14	TRBJ2-3	TGTGCCAGCAGCCCAGGACTAGCGGGGGGGCCAATGGGCACAGATACGCAGTATTTT	CASSPGLAGGPMGTDTQYF
many	-	TRBV7-2	TRBJ2-7	TGTGCCAGCAGCTTCCCGGGAGCAACCTCCTACGAGCAGTACTTC	CASSFPGATSYEQYF
few	TRBD2	TRBV5-4	TRBJ2-2	TGTGCCAGCAGCTTGGATGGCGGGACTAGTGCGCACACCGGGGAGCTGTTTTTT	CASSLDGGTSAHTGELFF
many	-	TRBV6-2/TRBV6-3	TRBJ2-1	TGTGCCAGCAGTTTAGGGTTTCTAAGCTTCTACAATGAGCAGTTCTTC	CASSLGFLSFYNEQFF
many	TRBD1	TRBV7-2	TRBJ1-1	TGTGCCAGCAGCTTAGAGCCGGGACAGATGAACACTGAAGCTTTCTTT	CASSLEPGQMNTEAFF
many	-	TRBV7-2	TRBJ1-2	TGTGCCAGCAGCCCCCGAGTGACAGACTATGGCTACACCTTC	CASSPRVTDYGYTF
many	TRBD2	TRBV5-6	TRBJ2-3	TGTGCCAGCAGGACACTAGCGGGTGGCACAGATACGCAGTATTTT	CASRTLAGGTDTQYF
-	TRBD1	TRBV18	TRBJ1-2	TGTGCCAGCCAACCGGGACAGGGTGACTATGGCTACACCTTC	CASQPGQGDYGYTF
many	-	TRBV12-3/TRBV12-4	TRBJ2-5	TGTGCCAGCAGTTTAGGGGCTAGGCTCGAGACCCAGTACTTC	CASSLGARLETQYF
many	TRBD1	TRBV5-4	TRBJ1-1	TGTGCCAGCAGCTTCGGACCGGGACAGGGTAAGAACACTGAAGCTTTCTTT	CASSFGPGQGKNTEAFF
many	-	TRBV7-8	TRBJ2-7	TGTGCCAGCAGCTCCCGACAGCCCTACGAGCAGTACTTC	CASSSRQPYEQYF
few	TRBD2	TRBV6-6	TRBJ2-5	TGTGCCAGCATTTACTCACTAGCGGGAGGGGAGGCCCAGTACTTC	CASIYSLAGGEAQYF
-	TRBD1	TRBV15	TRBJ2-7	TGTGCCACCAGCAGAAGGGGACAGGGTTACGAGCAGTACTTC	CATSRRGQGYEQYF
many	TRBD2	TRBV29-1	TRBJ2-1	TGCAGCGGGGGACTAGCGGGAGGGCCAGGGGTGTTCTTC	CSGGLAGGPGVFF
many	-	TRBV6-2/TRBV6-3	TRBJ1-1	TGTGCCAGCAGTTACGATTACGAGGTTGGAGCTTTCTTT	CASSYDYEVGAFF
-	-	TRBV2	TRBJ2-5	TGTGCCAGCAGGAGGACGACCGAGACCCAGTACTTC	CASRRTTETQYF
many	-	TRBV7-6	TRBJ1-1	TGTGCCGGAGAACAGACGAACACTGAAGCTTTCTTT	CAGEQTNTEAFF
many	-	TRBV7-6	TRBJ2-1	TGTGCCAGCAGCTTCCTGCGGGGGCTTTACAATGAGCAGTTCTTC	CASSFLRGLYNEQFF
many	-	TRBV11-2	TRBJ2-1	TGTGCCAGCAGCGCCCCGCGTTACAATGAGCAGTTCTTC	CASSAPRYNEQFF
-	-	TRBV3-1	TRBJ1-1	TGTGCCAGCAGCGAAATGCTGAACACTGAAGCTTTCTTT	CASSEMLNTEAFF
-	TRBD2	TRBV23-1	TRBJ2-7	TGCGCCGGGGGGGGAACACGAATGTGGGTCTCCTACGAGCAGTACTTC	CAGGGTRMWVSYEQYF
many	-	TRBV28	TRBJ2-1	TGTGCCAGCAGTCCCCAACGAGGGGCCTACAATGAGCAGTTCTTC	CASSPQRGAYNEQFF